One and the same sample provided the 23 T cell receptor beta chains below, sequenced in a study of blood T cell repertoires in COVID-19. The repertoire was sequenced with immunoSEQ multiplex PCR; TCRdb's copy has only in-frame clones and lacks some. The sample lists 46,000 or so clones, about nine tenths occurring once. Source material: peripheral blood. Source of these receptors: a man in his 70s with active COVID-19.

The chain has TRBV18 and TRBJ2-7; 11 bases align to TRBD1. CDR3 size: 16 residues. Germline V gene sequence: CDR1 KGHSH, CDR2 LQKENI. V was pared by 5 bases and J by 3 bases, with 9 bases of the junction left unmatched. The CDR3 DNA follows: TGTGCCAGCTCAAAAGAGGCCGGGACAGGGGGCTACGAGCAGTACTTC. Its translation: CASSKEAGTGGYEQYF.

This chain connects TRBV7-3 to TRBJ1-6, with TRBD1 matching 7 bases. The V gene's germline CDR1 is SGHTA and CDR2 FQGTGA. V trimming: 5 bases; J trimming: 0 bases; junction bases outside the gene matches: 10. The CDR3 consists of 18 residues. This CDR3 is CASSLRGPSSSYNSPLHF. In DNA, the CDR3 is TGTGCCAGCAGCCTAAGGGGGCCGTCGAGCTCCTATAATTCACCCCTCCACTTT.

This chain uses TRBV27 with TRBJ2-7, with 7 bases fitting TRBD1. The ends lost 7 bases at V and 4 bases at J; junction bases unmatched: 13. CDR1 and CDR2 from the germline V gene are MNHEY and SMNVEV (reference sequence). The CDR3 runs to 15 residues. In DNA, the CDR3 is TGTGCCAGCAAGGGGGCCGGTGCGGTCGGGTACGAGCAGTACTTC. This gives the protein CASKGAGAVGYEQYF.

This sequence joins TRBV2 and TRBJ1-5; 9 bases are shared with TRBD1. The CDR3 is 15 residues long. The germline gives CDR1 SNHLY, CDR2 FYNNEI. The V and J ends lost 2 bases and 4 bases, in that order; junction bases with no gene match: 3. CDR3 in DNA: TGTGCCAGCAGTGAATACAGGGGGCGAAATCAGCCCCAGCATTTT. Translation gives CASSEYRGRNQPQHF.

The V gene is TRBV6-6, the J gene TRBJ2-5, with 10 bases matching TRBD2. V gave up 5 bases and J gave up 1 base; unmatched junction bases: 10. The length of the CDR3 is 17 residues. Germline CDR1 MNHNY, CDR2 SVGAGI (reference sequence). The CDR3 nucleotides read TGTGCCAGCAGTCACAAAATAGCGGGAGGTGTCCAAGAGACCCAGTACTTC. Amino acids: CASSHKIAGGVQETQYF.

The chain couples TRBV28 to TRBJ2-7; 7 bases are a match to TRBD2. CDR1 is MDHEN, CDR2 SYDVKM, per germline. The CDR3 sequence is 14 residues long. V gave up 3 bases and J gave up 2 bases; unmatched junction bases: 4. The CDR3 sequence is CASSLGGTPYEQYF. The CDR3, as DNA: TGTGCCAGCAGTTTGGGAGGGACCCCCTACGAGCAGTACTTC.

The chain is built from TRBV5-4 and TRBJ2-7, with 12 bases fitting TRBD1. Per germline, CDR1 SGHNT and CDR2 YYREEE (reference sequence). The CDR3 length is 15 residues. J was trimmed by 7 bases and V by 3 bases; bases with no gene match: 8. CDR3 nucleotide sequence: TGTGCCAGCAGCTCCCGGGACAGGGGGCTCGGGGAGCAGTACTTC. This sequence encodes CASSSRDRGLGEQYF.

The chain has TRBV23-1 and TRBJ2-7; 8 bases align to TRBD1. TRBV23-1 belongs to the ORF category, with a function that is uncertain. The junction had 5 bases not matched to a gene; V was cut back by 7 bases and J by 3 bases. CDR3 length equals 13 residues. CDR3 nucleotide sequence: TGCGCCAGCACCACCGGGACAGGCTACGAGCAGTACTTC. This translates into CASTTGTGYEQYF.

The rearrangement uses TRBV11-2 and TRBJ2-7, with 7 bases aligning to TRBD1. Germline V gene lookup returns CDR1 SGHAT and CDR2 FQNNGV. V dropped 2 bases and J dropped 2; count of bases not matched to a gene: 3. CDR3 size: 14 residues. The CDR3 region has the DNA TGTGCCAGCAGCTTACAGGGGGATCCCTACGAGCAGTACTTC. Its translation is CASSLQGDPYEQYF.

A few counts support this clone. J is TRBJ1-2 and V is TRBV6-5; 10 nucleotides line up with TRBD1. Germline CDR1 reads MNHEY; CDR2 reads SVGAGI. Unmatched junction bases numbered 4, after V lost 5 bases and J lost 4 bases. This CDR3 region has 14 residues. The CDR3 reads CASSTGTGAYGYTF. Here the CDR3 DNA reads TGTGCCAGCAGTACCGGGACAGGGGCCTATGGCTACACCTTC.

V and J are TRBV7-6 and TRBJ2-1, with 10 bases fitting TRBD2. CDR1 and CDR2 from the germline V gene are SGHVS and FNYEAQ. J gave up 8 bases and V 4 bases, and 8 bases lay outside the gene matches. The CDR3 covers 15 residues. The CDR3 DNA reads as TGTGCCAGCAGCTCAGTGAGCGGGGGGGTCGATGAGCAGTTCTTC. Amino acid sequence: CASSSVSGGVDEQFF.

The chain joins TRBV5-4 to TRBJ1-1, with D perhaps matching TRBD1 (5 bases). The CDR3 covers 15 residues. Trimming cost V 4 bases and J 1 base, with 14 bases left between them. Germline CDR1 reads SGHNT; CDR2 reads YYREEE (reference sequence). The CDR3 region has the DNA TGTGCCAGCAGCCATAAGGGGCGGTCGAACACTGAAGCTTTCTTT. Translated: CASSHKGRSNTEAFF.

V gene TRBV23-1 combines with J gene TRBJ1-1; 9 bases fit TRBD1. TRBV23-1 counts as an open reading frame of uncertain function. J was trimmed by 0 bases and V by 0 bases; bases with no gene match: 11. The CDR3 consists of 19 residues. The CDR3 sequence is CASSQSLTGGGPMNTEAFF. The CDR3 DNA sequence: TGCGCCAGCAGTCAATCGCTCACAGGGGGCGGTCCGATGAACACTGAAGCTTTCTTT.

The V and J genes are TRBV6-5 and TRBJ2-7; 9 nucleotides line up with TRBD1. This CDR3 has 14 amino acids. The ends lost 2 bases at V and 6 bases at J; junction bases unmatched: 5. Germline CDR1 MNHEY, CDR2 SVGAGI. CDR3 coding DNA: TGTGCCAGCAGTTACACGGGACAGGGTGTCGAGCAGTACTTC. Its protein is CASSYTGQGVEQYF.

The chain is built from TRBV3-1 (or the pseudogene TRBV3-2) and TRBJ2-3; D remains ambiguous. The germline CDR1 and CDR2 sequences are LGHDT and YNNKEL (reference sequence). Trimming took 2 bases from V and 6 from J, leaving 6 bases between them. This CDR3 contains 12 residues. In DNA, the CDR3 is TGTGCCAGCAGCCAATTCGGTGATACGCAGTATTTT. Translating gives CASSQFGDTQYF.

This clone was observed once. The chain carries TRBV6-5 and TRBJ2-7; perhaps TRBD2 as D (5 bases). Trimming took 7 bases from V and 2 from J, leaving 15 bases between them. The germline V gene has CDR1 MNHEY and CDR2 SVGAGI. The length of the CDR3 is 14 residues. CDR3 DNA: TGTGCCAGCACCCCAGTCGCGGGTACCTACGAGCAGTACTTC. Amino acids: CASTPVAGTYEQYF.

J is TRBJ1-2 and V is TRBV12-3 or TRBV12-4, with D tentatively TRBD1 (6 bases). This CDR3 comprises 13 residues. Deletions cut 6 bases from V and 4 bases from J, with 12 bases between. CDR3 region: CASSLTGSYGYTF. CDR3 sequence (DNA): TGTGCCAGCAGCTTGACAGGTTCCTATGGCTACACCTTC.

The V gene is TRBV6-7, the J gene TRBJ2-1; no firm D call. TRBV6-7 is an open reading frame whose function is uncertain. The CDR3 consists of 15 residues. V dropped 6 bases and J dropped 2 bases, with 14 bases sitting between them. CDR3 nucleotides: TGTGCCAGCAGCAATCTCGGTGTGGCCTACAATGAGCAGTTCTTC. Protein sequence: CASSNLGVAYNEQFF.

The chain uses TRBV19 and TRBJ2-5, with a weak D call TRBD1 (6 bases). The CDR3 is made up of 14 amino acids. Trimming removed 5 bases at V and 5 bases at J, with 15 bases between. Germline lookup yields CDR1 LNHDA and CDR2 SQIVND (reference sequence). CDR3: CASSSSGVTETQYF. Here the CDR3 DNA reads TGTGCCAGTAGTTCCTCAGGGGTAACGGAGACCCAGTACTTC.

The genes are TRBV6-5 and TRBJ2-5, with D possibly TRBD1 on 6 matching bases. Germline V lookup: CDR1 MNHEY, CDR2 SVGAGI. This CDR3 has 12 residues. V lost 7 bases to trimming and J lost 4 bases, with 10 bases between them. For the CDR3, the DNA is TGTGCCAGCACCCAAGGGGGAGAGACCCAGTACTTC. It codes for CASTQGGETQYF.

The genes are TRBV10-3 and TRBJ2-1; the D gene is possibly TRBD2 (6 bases). The germline V gene has CDR1 ENHRY and CDR2 SYGVKD. Trimming removed 8 bases at V and 15 bases at J, with 17 bases between. The CDR3 totals 11 residues. The CDR3 here is CAIRSQGGPFF. CDR3 in DNA: TGTGCCATCCGGAGCCAGGGAGGACCGTTCTTC.

This chain joins TRBV7-8 and TRBJ2-3; D is ambiguous. V was cut by 1 base and J by 2 bases, with 13 bases left in between. Looked up from germline, CDR1 is SGHVS and CDR2 is FQNEAQ. This CDR3 has 16 amino acids. The CDR3 region has the DNA TGTGCCAGCAGCTTAGTCTTCAACAGCAACACAGATACGCAGTATTTT. Protein product: CASSLVFNSNTDTQYF.

The rearrangement joins TRBV11-2 to TRBJ2-7, with 13 bases lining up with TRBD2. Germline assignment: CDR1 SGHAT and CDR2 FQNNGV. The CDR3 length is 15 residues. J was trimmed by 3 bases and V by 1 base; bases with no gene match: 0. In DNA, the CDR3 is TGTGCCAGCAGCTTAGGACTAGCGGGAGGCTACGAGCAGTACTTC. Translating gives CASSLGLAGGYEQYF.